The 5 T cell receptor beta chains reported below all come from one sample, sequenced in a study of T-cell memory formation after mild COVID-19. TCRdb analysed the 5' RACE reads with MiXCR anew, one entry per CDR3 protein. Counted here are over 250,000 distinct CDR3 sequences, approximately 16% occurring once; the ten biggest clones make up around a fifth. Material: PBMCs or a T cell subset sorted from them (not recorded which). The receptors here all came from a man aged 18 to 30 who had mild COVID-19 (a few samples of this study predate the infection). Cell type and time point are not known.

This clonotype was recorded a few times. The J gene is TRBJ2-2, the V gene TRBV4-3; D is perhaps TRBD2 (5 bases). The germline V gene has CDR1 LGHNA and CDR2 YSLEER. This CDR3 comprises 15 residues. V was trimmed by 0 bases and J by 6 bases, leaving 11 bases between them. CDR3 DNA sequence: TGCGCCAGCAGCCAAGAGACGGGGAGACCCGGGGAGCTGTTTTTT. Protein sequence: CASSQETGRPGELFF.

This clonotype was seen a handful of times. This chain connects TRBV4-3 to TRBJ2-7, with a weak D call TRBD2 (5 bases). The CDR3 consists of 16 residues. Deletions cut 1 base from V and 7 bases from J, with 20 bases between. In germline, CDR1 is LGHNA, CDR2 YSLEER. In nucleotides, the CDR3 is TGCGCCAGCAGCCAAGGAAGCGGCGGCACCCTTTATGAGCAGTACTTC. This encodes CASSQGSGGTLYEQYF.

The V call is TRBV7-9, the J call TRBJ2-3; D is ambiguous. Germline V gene lookup returns CDR1 SEHNR and CDR2 FQNEAQ (reference sequence). The CDR3 is 17 residues long. The V gene lost 1 base and the J gene lost 0 bases, with 14 bases spanning the gap. CDR3 coding DNA: TGTGCCAGCAGCTTAGGTTTACTGGGATCTAGCACAGATACGCAGTATTTT. It translates to CASSLGLLGSSTDTQYF.

This sequence joins TRBV5-4 and TRBJ2-5; 7 nucleotides agree with TRBD1. Losses at the gene ends were 4 bases for V and 5 bases for J; bases not matched to a gene: 11. The CDR3 is made up of 15 amino acids. CDR1 and CDR2 (germline): SGHNT, YYREEE (reference sequence). The CDR3: CASSTAGGMGETQYF. CDR3 in DNA: TGTGCCAGCAGCACCGCAGGGGGAATGGGTGAGACCCAGTACTTC.

This clonotype was seen repeatedly, ten times or more. The rearrangement links TRBV7-6 to TRBJ2-7; perhaps D is TRBD1 or TRBD2 (5 bases each). The germline gives CDR1 SGHVS, CDR2 FNYEAQ. V was shortened by 2 bases and J by 1 base, with 12 bases between the two germline ends. The CDR3 is 15 amino acids. The CDR3 nucleotides are TGTGCCAGCAGCTTATCCGGGACGGCGTCCTACGAGCAGTACTTC. Translation: CASSLSGTASYEQYF. The whole variable domain, remainder taken from reference TRBV7-6 and TRBJ2-7, is GAGVSQSPRYKVTKRGQDVALRCDPISGHVSLYWYRQALGQGPEFLTYFNYEAQQDKSGLPNDRFSAERPEGSISTLTIQRTEQRDSAMYRCASSLSGTASYEQYFGPGTRLTVT.